Included here is one TCR beta chain sequence, with context. This sample is drawn from a study of cytomegalovirus exposure and HLA in healthy donors. At the level of the study: Ancestry clustering placed about 80% of a few hundred genotyped donors in the Caucasian-associated cluster.

Primers for the PCR totalled 60 Vbeta and 13 Jbeta. Clones were read by immunoSEQ multiplex PCR, and TCRdb kept only the in-frame ones, dropping some. The repertoire holds about 120,000 clones, about 84% seen once, with 3% to 4% in the top ten. Germline V CDR1 and CDR2: ENHRY, SYGVKD. J gave up 4 bases and V 4 bases, and 3 bases lay outside the gene matches. The CDR3 loop spans 15 amino acids. The sequenced sample consisted of PBMCs. The sequence was obtained from a man between 18 and 29 years old in good health and CMV-seropositive. This chain joins TRBV10-3 and TRBJ1-6; 8 bases agree with TRBD1. The CDR3 DNA reads TGTGCCATCAGTGGGGGACAGGATTATAATTCACCCCTCCACTTT. Its protein product is CAISGGQDYNSPLHF.